The 19 T cell receptor beta chains listed next were all sequenced from one sample in a study of CD8 T cells in Susac syndrome. It was with random hexamers that 0.5 to 1 ug RNA was reverse transcribed. TCRdb recomputed calls from the immunoSEQ multiplex PCR reads with MiXCR, one row per CDR3 protein. The table records about 440,000 distinct CDR3 sequences, more than 70% of them present only once. Sequencing was done on a sample of CD8+ T cells from PBMCs. The source of these receptors is a human donor with multiple sclerosis.

This clonotype was counted a single time. The V gene is TRBV20-1, the J gene TRBJ1-2, with 10 bases identical to TRBD1. V was pared by 0 bases and J by 5 bases, with 9 bases of the junction left unmatched. The V gene's germline CDR1 is DFQATT and CDR2 SNEGSKA (reference sequence). There are 16 residues in the CDR3. The CDR3 DNA follows: TGCAGTGCTAGAGATCAATCCCGGACAGGGGGGTATGGCTACACCTTC. Translation gives CSARDQSRTGGYGYTF.

The rearrangement uses TRBV4-1 and TRBJ1-1; TRBD1 might be the D (6 bases). The V end was cut by 1 base, the J end by 11 bases, with 11 bases between. This CDR3 has 12 residues. Germline values: CDR1 MGHRA, CDR2 YSYEKL. The CDR3 DNA reads TGCGCCAGCAGCCAAGGAGGACAGAGGGCTTTCTTT. Protein sequence: CASSQGGQRAFF.

The chain links TRBV6-6 to TRBJ2-7, with D tentatively TRBD1 (6 bases). Trimming removed 8 bases at V and 1 base at J, with 12 bases between. CDR1 and CDR2 from the germline V gene are MNHNY and SVGAGI (reference sequence). This CDR3 is built from 13 residues. The CDR3 bases are TGTGCCAGCCTTGAGGGGGAATCCTACGAGCAGTACTTC. It codes for CASLEGESYEQYF.

V is TRBV27 and J is TRBJ2-2, with TRBD1 matching over 7 bases. Germline loops: CDR1 MNHEY, CDR2 SMNVEV (reference sequence). The CDR3 has 13 amino acids. The junction had 0 bases not matched to a gene; V was cut back by 0 bases and J by 8 bases. CDR3 protein: CASSLSGQGELFF. CDR3 sequence (DNA): TGTGCCAGCAGTTTATCGGGACAGGGGGAGCTGTTTTTT.

This clonotype was seen only a few times. The chain employs TRBV7-2 and TRBJ2-7; a weak D match, TRBD2 (5 bases). Germline V gene lookup returns CDR1 SGHTA and CDR2 FQGNSA. This CDR3 contains 16 residues. Trimming took off 5 bases at V and 4 bases at J, with 21 bases between the two ends. The CDR3 protein is CASSTPHSAQGYEQYF. In nucleotides, the CDR3 is TGTGCCAGCAGCACCCCCCATAGCGCCCAAGGATACGAGCAGTACTTC. The full variable domain, its missing parts supplied by reference TRBV7-2 and TRBJ2-7, is GAGVSQSPSNKVTEKGKDVELRCDPISGHTALYWYRQSLGQGLEFLIYFQGNSAPDKSGLPSDRFSAERTGGSVSTLTIQRTQQEDSAVYLCASSTPHSAQGYEQYFGPGTRLTVT.

The genes are TRBV11-1 and TRBJ2-7; D is possibly TRBD1 or TRBD2 (5 bases each). The CDR3 has 13 residues. Germline-derived CDR1 and CDR2 are SGHAT and FQDESV (reference sequence). V lost 5 bases to trimming and J lost 3 bases, with 11 bases between them. The CDR3 bases are TGTGCCAGCAGCAGGGACCCCTTCTACGAGCAGTACTTC. Its translation: CASSRDPFYEQYF.

This sequence joins TRBV5-6 and TRBJ2-7, with TRBD1 matching over 8 bases. The CDR3 length is 15 residues. Losses at the gene ends were 0 bases for V and 3 bases for J; bases not matched to a gene: 5. Germline loops: CDR1 SGHDT, CDR2 YYEEEE. For the CDR3, the DNA is TGTGCCAGCAGCTTGGGGGCAGGGGGCAACTACGAGCAGTACTTC. This translates into CASSLGAGGNYEQYF. The variable domain in full, with the rest retrieved from reference TRBV5-6 and TRBJ2-7, is DAGVTQSPTHLIKTRGQQVTLRCSPKSGHDTVSWYQQALGQGPQFIFQYYEEEERQRGNFPDRFSGHQFPNYSSELNVNALLLGDSALYLCASSLGAGGNYEQYFGPGTRLTVT.

This chain connects TRBV19 to TRBJ2-7; 7 bases match TRBD1. The germline CDR1 and CDR2 sequences are LNHDA and SQIVND (reference sequence). V lost 3 bases to trimming and J lost 4 bases; unmatched junction nucleotides: 3. The CDR3 covers 13 residues. Here the CDR3 DNA reads TGTGCCAGTAGTATCACAGGGGATTACGAGCAGTACTTC. Protein sequence: CASSITGDYEQYF.

The rearrangement uses TRBV4-1 and TRBJ2-2; possible D gene TRBD1, 6 bases. Trimming stripped 5 bases from V and 6 bases from J, with 13 bases between. Germline V gene data show CDR1 as MGHRA and CDR2 as YSYEKL. There are 14 residues in the CDR3. The CDR3 is CASSGAGAAGELFF. The DNA of the CDR3 is TGCGCCAGCAGCGGGGCAGGGGCCGCCGGGGAGCTGTTTTTT.

A single count supports this clonotype. CDR3 nucleotides: TGTGCCACGGGGGGCGGATACGAGCAGTACTTC. As protein: CATGGGYEQYF. This sequence joins TRBV6-5 and TRBJ2-7, with D tentatively TRBD2 (7 bases). CDR1 and CDR2 from the germline V gene are MNHEY and SVGAGI. This CDR3 spans 11 amino acids. V was pared by 10 bases and J by 4 bases, with 11 bases between.

This chain joins TRBV27 and TRBJ1-1; D gene unclear. This CDR3 spans 13 amino acids. Trimming stripped 3 bases from V and 4 bases from J, with 9 bases between. Germline values: CDR1 MNHEY, CDR2 SMNVEV (reference sequence). This chain's CDR3 is CASSFEGSTEAFF. DNA of the CDR3: TGTGCCAGCAGTTTTGAGGGTAGCACTGAAGCTTTCTTT.

The rearrangement links TRBV5-1 to TRBJ2-1; 7 bases agree with TRBD1. V lost 4 bases to trimming and J lost 3 bases; unmatched junction nucleotides: 7. Germline V gene sequence: CDR1 SGHRS, CDR2 YFSETQ. This CDR3 is built from 15 residues. The chain's CDR3 is CASSNRDSNYNEQFF. The CDR3 DNA follows: TGCGCCAGCAGCAACCGGGACAGCAACTACAATGAGCAGTTCTTC.

This chain uses TRBV30 with TRBJ1-1, with D possibly matching TRBD1 (6 bases). The CDR3 sequence is 14 residues long. Trimming left V 0 bases short and J 3 bases short, with 11 bases between. Germline V gene data show CDR1 as GTSNPN and CDR2 as SVGIG (reference sequence). The CDR3 loop is CAWSVQGGYTEAFF. The CDR3 coding sequence is TGTGCCTGGAGTGTACAGGGCGGGTACACTGAAGCTTTCTTT.

This sequence joins TRBV6-1 and TRBJ1-3; no clear D. Germline V lookup: CDR1 MNHNS, CDR2 SASEGT. This CDR3 has 15 residues. The V gene lost 2 bases and the J gene lost 0 bases, with 8 bases spanning the gap. The CDR3 DNA reads as TGTGCCAGCAGTGAAATACCAGCCTCTGGAAACACCATATATTTT. Translated, it gives CASSEIPASGNTIYF.

V is TRBV29-1 and J is TRBJ1-2; TRBD1 might be the D (5 bases). The germline CDR1 and CDR2 sequences are SQVTM and ANQGSEA. The V end was cut by 0 bases, the J end by 4 bases, with 18 bases between. The CDR3 totals 16 residues. The CDR3 DNA follows: TGCAGCGTTGAAGATGGACGGGGGGAGGTCGGCTATGGCTACACCTTC. Protein: CSVEDGRGEVGYGYTF.

The chain combines TRBV6-2 or TRBV6-3 with TRBJ2-7; D uncertain. Germline assignment: CDR1 MNHEY and CDR2 SVGEGT. Between the trimmed V and J ends, which lost 6 bases and 2 bases, there was a span of 11 bases. This CDR3 region has 13 residues. CDR3 residues: CASSWQAAYEQYF. The CDR3 DNA is TGTGCCAGCAGCTGGCAGGCAGCCTACGAGCAGTACTTC.

Turning to this clonotype: One end of the junction does not line up with germline, which may come from a read error. The gene calls are TRBV6-6 and TRBJ1-2, with D maybe TRBD1 (5 bases). CDR1 and CDR2 from the germline V gene are MNHNY and SVGAGI (reference sequence). The CDR3 contains 14 residues. The CDR3 DNA reads TGTGCCAGCAGCTTGGGACCACGTAACTATGGCCACACCTTC. Its protein is CASSLGPRNYGHTF.

The chain carries TRBV4-1 and TRBJ2-5; 7 bases line up with TRBD2. V shed 4 bases and J 2 bases; nucleotides not matched to a gene: 10. Germline assignment: CDR1 MGHRA and CDR2 YSYEKL. The CDR3 has 16 amino acids. CDR3 residues: CASSPRVVAGQETQYF. Written as DNA, the CDR3 is TGCGCCAGCAGCCCCAGGGTGGTAGCGGGTCAAGAGACCCAGTACTTC.

This clonotype was detected only a few times. Written as DNA, the CDR3 is TGTGCCAGCACAGGGGCCAGTGACCAGGGGGCCTACGAGCAGTACTTC. Translation: CASTGASDQGAYEQYF. The J gene is TRBJ2-7, the V gene TRBV6-1; 7 nucleotides agree with TRBD1. The CDR3 is made up of 16 amino acids. Trimming cost V 7 bases and J 2 bases; bases outside gene matches: 14. Germline loops: CDR1 MNHNS, CDR2 SASEGT.